The source of this TCR beta chain is a study of blood T cell repertoires in COVID-19 (dated by TCRdb to about 2020). In terms of the full investigation: Samples covering the acute and convalescent phases of COVID-19 were provided by collaborators in the United States, Italy and Spain. Where available, HLA class I and class II types were taken from metadata supplied by the sample provider and were not determined by assay-based typing. The prospective study material was composed of cDNA or gDNA derived from T cells, B-cell-depleted T cells, or PBMCs. The samples were drawn from the first 160 participants of the ongoing ImmuneRACE study and from roughly 1,300 subjects provided by 6 global collaborators. A de-identified subject ID, COVID-19 status, age in years and sex were almost always included in the sample metadata. The repertoires were made available in a free public database intended to serve as a resource for research on the immune response to SARS-CoV-2. The dataset comprised deeply sampled blood TCRbeta repertoires from subjects exposed to, actively infected with, or recovered from COVID-19. Study-wide findings and limitations: Clinical and demographic metadata were provided uncurated, with the amount varying by source and participant.

This clone turned up a few times. This receptor's antigen is unknown. Base qualities were left out, and no much larger clone turns up one base away. The germline V gene (reference sequence) supplies CDR1 MNHEY and CDR2 SMNVEV. The CDR3, from cysteine to phenylalanine, totals 13 residues. CDR3 DNA only is kept here, 39 bases in frame from base 1. V sheds 0 bases and J sheds 9 bases, leaving 9 bases between their ends. Enrolling through a virtual design, the prospective study's participants ranged in age from roughly 18 to 90 years and lived across approximately 25 United States geographic areas. In the prospective study, cohorts were assigned on the basis of participant-reported clinical history obtained from a screening survey and a study questionnaire. For ImmuneRACE Cohort 3, a participant was defined as recovered based on two consecutive negative NP/OP PCR tests, clearance by a healthcare professional, or resolution of symptoms. Each participant in the prospective study had whole blood, serum and a nasopharyngeal or oropharyngeal swab collected by mobile phlebotomists. Prospective study participants could optionally give additional blood draws and questionnaires over a roughly two-month period. Before DNA extraction, blood samples from the prospective study were shipped at room temperature or frozen.

The immunoSEQ Assay, a bias-controlled multiplex PCR, was used to amplify TCRbeta CDR3 regions from genomic DNA. As for the original processing: The number of nucleated cells in each sample was estimated from the amplification of reference gene primers within the assay. To quantify the absolute abundance of each unique TCRbeta CDR3 rearrangement, sequence reads were collapsed and filtered. For each sample, productive Simpson clonality was calculated as the square root of Simpson's diversity index across productive rearrangements. TCRdb mirrors the immuneACCESS table, restricted to in-frame sequences. Some clones are absent from its copies; in checked studies, under half trace to an unresolved V gene, and the reason for the others is unknown. V and J calls and clone size are as listed in that table; D and trimming were resolved from the DNA. This sample is represented by about 180,000 clones; roughly 82% of them were singletons. 8% to 10% of the sample rests with the top ten.

Recombination linked TRBV27 to TRBJ2-1; TRBD1 could be the D gene, as 5 bases match. Sequenced material: PBMCs or T cells enriched from blood (not recorded which). This receptor was obtained from a woman aged 25 to 45 who had recovered from COVID-19. In nucleotide form, the sequence is TGTGCCAGCAGTTTATCAGGGGCCAGTGAGCAGTTCTTC. Its amino acids are CASSLSGASEQFF.